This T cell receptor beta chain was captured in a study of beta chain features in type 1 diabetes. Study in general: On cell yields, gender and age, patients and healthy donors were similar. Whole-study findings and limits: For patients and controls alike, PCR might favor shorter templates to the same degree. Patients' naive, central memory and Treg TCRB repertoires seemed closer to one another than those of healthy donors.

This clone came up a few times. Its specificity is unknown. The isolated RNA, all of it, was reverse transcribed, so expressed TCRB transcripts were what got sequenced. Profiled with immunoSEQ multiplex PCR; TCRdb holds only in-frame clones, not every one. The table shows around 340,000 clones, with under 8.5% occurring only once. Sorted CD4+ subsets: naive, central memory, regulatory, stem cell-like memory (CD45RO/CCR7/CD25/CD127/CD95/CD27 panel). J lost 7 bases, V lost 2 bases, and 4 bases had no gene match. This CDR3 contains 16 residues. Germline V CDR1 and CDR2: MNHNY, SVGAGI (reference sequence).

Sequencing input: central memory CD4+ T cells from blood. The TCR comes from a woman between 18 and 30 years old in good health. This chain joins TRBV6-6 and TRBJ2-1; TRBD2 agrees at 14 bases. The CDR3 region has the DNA TGTGCCAGCAGTTACCCCGGGACTAGCGGGAGAAATGAGCAGTTCTTC. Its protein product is CASSYPGTSGRNEQFF.